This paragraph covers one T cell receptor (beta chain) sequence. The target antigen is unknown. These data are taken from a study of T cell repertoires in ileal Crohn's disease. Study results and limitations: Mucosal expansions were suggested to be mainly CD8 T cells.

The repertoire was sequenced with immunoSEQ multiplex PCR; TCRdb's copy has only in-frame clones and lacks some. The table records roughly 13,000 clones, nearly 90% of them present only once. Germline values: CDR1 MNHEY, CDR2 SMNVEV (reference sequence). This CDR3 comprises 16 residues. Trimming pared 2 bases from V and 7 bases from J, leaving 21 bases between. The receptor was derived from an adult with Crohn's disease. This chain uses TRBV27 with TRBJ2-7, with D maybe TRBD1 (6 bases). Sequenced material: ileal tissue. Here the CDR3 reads CASSLKFGQGIAEQYF. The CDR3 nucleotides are TGTGCCAGCAGTTTAAAGTTTGGTCAGGGGATAGCTGAGCAGTACTTC.